The T cell receptor (beta chain) under discussion was sequenced for a study of response to subunit inactivated influenza vaccine. General study points: Only a handful of new T cells, the authors suggested, are recruited with each seasonal influenza vaccination.

TCRdb analysed the RT-PCR reads with MiXCR anew, one entry per CDR3 protein. The sample holds almost 600,000 distinct CDR3 sequences, less than 15% seen once. A few counts support this clonotype. The antigen is not known. Germline V lookup: CDR1 MNHEY, CDR2 SVGAGI. This CDR3 has 13 residues. Trimming stripped 2 bases from V and 6 bases from J, with 9 bases between. Sequencing was performed on PBMCs from blood, taken 12 days after vaccination. This TCR was sampled from a man aged 50-59 years who received an inactivated influenza vaccine. This sequence joins TRBV6-5 and TRBJ2-3, with a possible D match to TRBD1 (6 bases). The CDR3, as DNA: TGTGCCAGCAGTTACGGGGGCTCTGATACGCAGTATTTT. Amino acid sequence: CASSYGGSDTQYF.